This T cell receptor beta chain was sequenced for a study of CD8 T cells in Susac syndrome. Study details: Patients with Susac syndrome had blood drawn and were at that point therapy-naive, on corticosteroids, or on intravenous immunoglobulin alone.

This clonotype occurred once. Susac syndrome patients met recently defined diagnostic criteria for definite or probable disease. TEMRA cells were FACS-enriched, and CD8+ and CD4+ T cells were isolated negatively. Random hexamers served to reverse transcribe roughly 0.45 to 1 ug RNA. MiXCR, run by TCRdb on the immunoSEQ multiplex PCR reads, gives a single entry per CDR3 protein. The sample has about 150,000 distinct CDR3 sequences, 90% to 97% seen once. Germline V gene lookup returns CDR1 DFQATT and CDR2 SNEGSKA (reference sequence). The CDR3 runs 16 residues. Unmatched junction bases numbered 4, after V lost 2 bases and J lost 1 base.

The material sequenced was CD4+ T cells from PBMCs. The chain uses TRBV20-1 and TRBJ2-6; TRBD1 agrees at 8 bases. The sequence came from a human donor with Susac syndrome. The CDR3 DNA reads TGCAGTGCTAGACGGACAGGGAAGTCTGGGGCCAACGTCCTGACTTTC. As protein: CSARRTGKSGANVLTF.